This T cell receptor beta chain was captured by sequencing in a study of blood T cell repertoires in COVID-19. Overall study context: The samples span acute and convalescent COVID-19 from the United States, Italy and Spain. In each case, the material was cDNA or gDNA derived from T cells, B-cell-depleted T cells, or PBMCs.

Original data processing: Counts of nucleated cells, estimated from reference gene primer amplification, were obtained. TCRdb keeps only in-frame clones here, not all; method: immunoSEQ multiplex PCR. V and J calls and clone size are those listed in that table; D and trimming were worked out from the DNA. The sample consists of some 80,000 clones, 90% of them appearing once. V was pared by 5 bases and J by 7 bases, with 3 bases of the junction left unmatched. The CDR3 spans 12 residues. Germline V lookup: CDR1 KGHDR, CDR2 SFDVKD. The rearrangement uses TRBV24-1 and TRBJ1-1; 7 bases match TRBD1. Source material: peripheral blood. The origin of this receptor is a woman older than 75 with acute or convalescent COVID-19. The CDR3 DNA sequence: TGTGCCACCAGTGGCGGGACAGATGAAGCTTTCTTT. The encoded protein is CATSGGTDEAFF.